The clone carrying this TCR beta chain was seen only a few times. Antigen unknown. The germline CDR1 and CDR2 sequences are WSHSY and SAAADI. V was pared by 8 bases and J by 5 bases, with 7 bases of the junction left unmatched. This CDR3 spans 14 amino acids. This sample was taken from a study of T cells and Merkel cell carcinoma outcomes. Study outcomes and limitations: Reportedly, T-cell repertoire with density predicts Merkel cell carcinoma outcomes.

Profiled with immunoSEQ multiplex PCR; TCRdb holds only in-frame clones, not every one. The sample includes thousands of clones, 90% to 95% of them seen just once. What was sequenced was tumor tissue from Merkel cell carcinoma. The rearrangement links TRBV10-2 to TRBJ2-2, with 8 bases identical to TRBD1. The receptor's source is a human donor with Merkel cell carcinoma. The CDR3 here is CASGRTGPTGELFF. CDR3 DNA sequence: TGCGCCAGCGGGAGGACAGGGCCAACCGGGGAGCTGTTTTTT.